These 11 T cell receptor beta chains came from one sample sequenced in a study of PD-L1 blockade in urothelial cancer. Produced via immunoSEQ multiplex PCR; TCRdb's table is partial and in-frame only. The table shows 75,000 to 100,000 clones, with roughly 80% occurring only once. Specified time point: peripheral blood 6 weeks after treatment start. The specimen comprised PBMCs, sampled around atezolizumab (anti-PD-L1) treatment. The receptors originated from a man between 65 and 85 years old with urothelial cancer.

The V call is TRBV18, the J call TRBJ1-3; weak D call: TRBD1 (5 bases). The germline V gene encodes CDR1 KGHSH and CDR2 LQKENI. V was cut by 1 base and J by 4 bases, with 11 bases left in between. The CDR3 consists of 15 residues. CDR3 sequence (DNA): TGTGCCAGCTCACCACAAGGGGCTCTCGGAAACACCATATATTTT. The encoded protein is CASSPQGALGNTIYF.

The genes are TRBV5-6 and TRBJ2-1; D is unclear. CDR3 size: 14 residues. The V end was cut by 2 bases, the J end by 0 bases, with 6 bases between. Germline CDR1 reads SGHDT; CDR2 reads YYEEEE. Here the CDR3 reads CASSFGSSYNEQFF. The DNA of the CDR3 is TGTGCCAGCAGCTTCGGTAGCTCCTACAATGAGCAGTTCTTC.

The V and J genes are TRBV5-1 and TRBJ1-4; 7 nucleotides match TRBD1. Trimming cost V 1 base and J 5 bases; bases outside gene matches: 5. This CDR3 is built from 15 residues. The germline V gene has CDR1 SGHRS and CDR2 YFSETQ. In DNA form, the CDR3 reads TGCGCCAGCAGCTTGACGACAGGGAGGAATGAAAAACTGTTTTTT. Amino acids: CASSLTTGRNEKLFF.

The V call is TRBV29-1, the J call TRBJ1-4; D gene ambiguous. V was cut by 1 base and J by 8 bases, with 5 bases left in between. The CDR3 totals 11 residues. Germline values: CDR1 SQVTM, CDR2 ANQGSEA. Here the CDR3 reads CSVEGQEKLFF. The DNA for the CDR3 is TGCAGCGTTGAAGGGCAGGAAAAACTGTTTTTT.

The chain recombines TRBV19 with TRBJ2-5, with 8 bases that match TRBD1. Germline CDR1 and CDR2: LNHDA and SQIVND (reference sequence). This CDR3 contains 15 residues. The trim removed 5 bases at V and 4 bases at J, leaving 9 bases unmatched. The CDR3 is CASSYGTGAGETQYF. The CDR3 DNA reads as TGTGCCAGTAGTTACGGGACAGGAGCCGGAGAGACCCAGTACTTC.

The V call is TRBV27, the J call TRBJ1-1; 8 bases are shared with TRBD1. Germline trimming cut 6 bases from V and 2 bases from J; bases unmatched to any gene: 5. Germline V gene sequence: CDR1 MNHEY, CDR2 SMNVEV (reference sequence). The CDR3 extends over 14 amino acids. The CDR3 DNA follows: TGTGCCAGCAGCCTCGGGACAGGTAACACTGAAGCTTTCTTT. It specifies CASSLGTGNTEAFF.

The J gene is TRBJ2-6, the V gene TRBV13, with no clear D. The germline CDR1 and CDR2 sequences are PRHDT and FYEKMQ (reference sequence). This CDR3 has 15 amino acids. With 4 bases removed from V and 4 bases from J, the gap between germline ends came to 11 bases. The CDR3 sequence: CASSSSLVGANVLTF. DNA of the CDR3: TGTGCCAGCAGCTCCTCCCTCGTAGGGGCCAACGTCCTGACTTTC.

This rearrangement joins TRBV20-1 to TRBJ2-5; 7 bases align to TRBD1. The germline gives CDR1 DFQATT, CDR2 SNEGSKA (reference sequence). V lost 3 bases to trimming and J lost 13 bases; unmatched junction nucleotides: 8. The CDR3 is 11 amino acids. DNA for the CDR3: TGCAGTGCTAGGGTCCCGGGACAGACGTACTTC. Its protein product is CSARVPGQTYF.

This chain connects TRBV7-9 to TRBJ1-1, with TRBD1 identical over 8 bases. CDR1 SEHNR and CDR2 FQNEAQ come from the germline V gene (reference sequence). V shed 3 bases, J shed 0 bases, and the junction held 9 bases outside the gene matches. The CDR3 is 17 residues long. The CDR3 DNA reads TGTGCCAGCAGCTTGGCAGGGGGCTTCTTGATGAACACTGAAGCTTTCTTT. Amino acid sequence: CASSLAGGFLMNTEAFF.

The rearrangement joins TRBV7-3 to TRBJ2-2; D is perhaps TRBD2 (6 bases). CDR3 length: 16 amino acids. The V gene's germline CDR1 is SGHTA and CDR2 FQGTGA. Deletions cut 4 bases from V and 6 bases from J, with 18 bases between. In DNA, the CDR3 is TGTGCCAGCAGCTCCCAAGTCCCTAGCGTGGCCGGGGAGCTGTTTTTT. This codes for CASSSQVPSVAGELFF.

The rearrangement links TRBV7-9 to TRBJ2-7, with 7 bases lining up with TRBD2. Losses at the gene ends were 5 bases for V and 3 bases for J; bases not matched to a gene: 13. Germline V lookup: CDR1 SEHNR, CDR2 FQNEAQ (reference sequence). This CDR3 has 16 residues. In DNA, the CDR3 is TGTGCCAGCAGCCCCACCGGAGGGGCGGGGGTCTACGAGCAGTACTTC. Residues: CASSPTGGAGVYEQYF.